The rows below give T cell receptor beta chains drawn from one sample of a study of T-cell reconstitution after alpha-beta-depleted transplantation in children. Using its own MiXCR run on the PCR reads, TCRdb lists one record per CDR3 protein. Here the sample spans around 230,000 distinct CDR3 sequences, approximately 17% being singletons. Specimen: PBMCs, mostly from graft donor cells, collected 360 days after TCRalphabeta/CD19-depleted stem cell transplant. Receptor source: a male patient aged 2-9 years who had a stem cell transplant for acute lymphoblastic leukemia, so the T cells may come from the graft donor. CDR3s include the opening cysteine and the closing phenylalanine or tryptophan. The D gene is left open where the match is weak. Clone size is shown for a subset of rows, as once, few, many or a class of expanded clone.

TRBJ1-2 | - | many | TRBV29-1 | CSVEGDLSSRYGYTF | TGCAGCGTTGAAGGGGATTTGTCATCACGATATGGCTACACCTTC
TRBJ2-2 | TRBD2 | - | TRBV5-5 | CASSSWLAGGKNTGELFF | TGTGCCAGCAGCTCTTGGCTAGCGGGGGGGAAGAACACCGGGGAGCTGTTTTTT
TRBJ1-4 | - | - | TRBV11-2 | CASSLVGTRATNEKLFF | TGTGCCAGCAGCTTAGTTGGAACCAGGGCAACTAATGAAAAACTGTTTTTT
TRBJ2-3 | TRBD1 | - | TRBV24-1 | CATSEGQPTDTQYF | TGTGCCACCAGTGAGGGACAGCCCACAGATACGCAGTATTTT
TRBJ1-6 | - | few | TRBV6-1 | CASSLFPGNNSPLHF | TGTGCCAGCAGCCTGTTTCCGGGGAATAATTCACCCCTCCACTTT
TRBJ1-3 | - | - | TRBV12-3/TRBV12-4 | CASSLTAGSPLSSGNTIYF | TGTGCCAGCAGTTTAACAGCGGGTTCACCGTTAAGCTCTGGAAACACCATATATTTT
TRBJ2-1 | - | few | TRBV5-1 | CASSFDPAGEQFF | TGCGCCAGCAGCTTCGACCCGGCGGGTGAGCAGTTCTTC
TRBJ1-1 | - | - | TRBV3-1 | CASSPTRSGSYITEAFF | TGTGCCAGCAGCCCCACCAGAAGCGGCAGTTATATCACTGAAGCTTTCTTT
TRBJ2-3 | - | - | TRBV7-2 | CASSKLADTQYF | TGTGCCAGCAGCAAACTAGCAGATACGCAGTATTTT
TRBJ1-1 | - | - | TRBV25-1 | CASSVGGRGDTEAFF | TGTGCCAGCAGTGTTGGGGGGAGAGGGGACACTGAAGCTTTCTTT
TRBJ2-2 | TRBD1 | few | TRBV4-3 | CASSPWGDRGNTGELFF | TGCGCCAGCAGCCCATGGGGAGACAGGGGCAACACCGGGGAGCTGTTTTTT
TRBJ2-5 | - | few | TRBV7-8 | CASSLYWDPTQETQYF | TGTGCCAGCAGCTTGTACTGGGACCCAACCCAAGAGACCCAGTACTTC
TRBJ2-4 | TRBD1 | - | TRBV7-2 | CASSQDRDGNIQYF | TGTGCCAGCAGCCAAGACAGGGATGGAAACATTCAGTACTTC
TRBJ2-7 | - | few | TRBV25-1 | CASSGDRYEQYF | TGTGCCAGCAGTGGCGACAGGTACGAGCAGTACTTC
TRBJ2-5 | TRBD2 | - | TRBV7-8 | CASSSQAGGNQETQYF | TGTGCCAGCAGTTCGCAAGCGGGGGGCAACCAAGAGACCCAGTACTTC
TRBJ2-7 | TRBD2 | - | TRBV20-1 | CSASPGTRWYEQYF | TGCAGTGCTAGCCCCGGGACTAGGTGGTACGAGCAGTACTTC
TRBJ2-1 | - | - | TRBV12-3/TRBV12-4 | CASSPPGGYNEQFF | TGTGCCAGCAGTCCCCCAGGGGGGTACAATGAGCAGTTCTTC
TRBJ1-6 | - | - | TRBV27 | CASSSFSSYNSPLHF | TGTGCCAGCAGTAGTTTCAGCTCCTATAATTCACCCCTCCACTTT
TRBJ2-1 | TRBD2 | many | TRBV6-2/TRBV6-3 | CASSYSEGLGMYNEQFF | TGTGCCAGCAGTTACTCCGAGGGACTAGGGATGTACAATGAGCAGTTCTTC
TRBJ2-1 | TRBD2 | few | TRBV9 | CASSPQGTSGGGEQFF | TGTGCCAGCAGCCCCCAAGGGACTAGCGGGGGGGGTGAGCAGTTCTTC
TRBJ1-4 | - | - | TRBV6-1 | CASSEGGRPLFF | TGTGCCAGCAGTGAAGGCGGGCGCCCACTGTTTTTT
TRBJ2-7 | - | few | TRBV20-1 | CSVPRGGAYEQYF | TGCAGTGTTCCGCGGGGCGGGGCCTACGAGCAGTACTTC
TRBJ2-7 | - | - | TRBV7-2 | CASSLAAGSSYEQYF | TGTGCCAGCAGTCTTGCGGCCGGGAGCTCCTACGAGCAGTACTTC
TRBJ1-4 | - | - | TRBV7-6 | CASSALAPYRSLNEKLFF | TGTGCCAGCAGCGCCCTAGCCCCTTACAGGTCCCTTAATGAAAAACTGTTTTTT
TRBJ2-7 | TRBD1 | many | TRBV29-1 | CSVRTGASYEQYF | TGCAGCGTCCGGACAGGGGCCTCCTACGAGCAGTACTTC
TRBJ2-7 | - | few | TRBV20-1 | CSAPGPAPPYEQYF | TGCAGTGCCCCAGGCCCTGCGCCTCCCTACGAGCAGTACTTC
TRBJ2-7 | - | few | TRBV29-1 | CSVVVAGLGVYEQYF | TGCAGCGTTGTTGTGGCAGGCCTCGGGGTCTACGAGCAGTACTTC
TRBJ2-5 | - | many | TRBV7-9 | CASSLSSQEETQYF | TGTGCCAGCAGCTTAAGTAGTCAGGAGGAGACCCAGTACTTC
TRBJ1-1 | - | - | TRBV2 | CASRDSDSVGGAFF | TGTGCCAGCAGGGATAGCGACAGCGTGGGTGGAGCTTTCTTT
TRBJ2-2 | - | few | TRBV6-2/TRBV6-3 | CASTWGVVGGELFF | TGTGCCAGCACCTGGGGCGTGGTTGGCGGGGAGCTGTTTTTT
TRBJ2-3 | - | few | TRBV7-2 | CASRDLGAPSTDTQYF | TGTGCCAGCAGGGACCTCGGGGCCCCTAGCACAGATACGCAGTATTTT
TRBJ2-7 | - | - | TRBV12-3/TRBV12-4 | CASSPTDASDYEQYF | TGTGCCAGCAGTCCTACAGATGCTTCGGACTACGAGCAGTACTTC
TRBJ2-1 | TRBD1 | few | TRBV4-3 | CASSQALQGAAVNEQFF | TGCGCCAGCAGCCAGGCGTTACAGGGGGCTGCGGTCAATGAGCAGTTCTTC
TRBJ2-5 | - | - | TRBV3-1 | CASTNLLPGAKETQYF | TGTGCCAGCACCAACCTGCTCCCGGGGGCAAAAGAGACCCAGTACTTC
TRBJ2-1 | - | few | TRBV4-2 | CASSQDPSNNEQFF | TGTGCCAGCAGCCAAGATCCCTCCAACAATGAGCAGTTCTTC
TRBJ2-7 | TRBD1 | few | TRBV7-2 | CASSLQVGQGYKQYF | TGTGCCAGCAGCTTACAAGTTGGACAGGGGTATAAGCAGTACTTC
TRBJ2-7 | - | - | TRBV20-1 | CSAREGTTDEQYF | TGCAGTGCTAGAGAGGGGACAACGGATGAGCAGTACTTC
TRBJ2-1 | - | few | TRBV10-3 | CAISSGGLLEQFF | TGTGCCATCAGTTCCGGGGGGCTCCTTGAGCAGTTCTTC
TRBJ2-1 | - | - | TRBV29-1 | CSVRSLAGRTNEQFF | TGCAGCGTTCGGAGTTTGGCGGGGAGAACCAATGAGCAGTTCTTC
TRBJ2-7 | - | - | TRBV7-2 | CASSLVWQPPEQYF | TGTGCCAGCAGCTTAGTCTGGCAGCCCCCAGAGCAGTACTTC
TRBJ2-2 | - | few | TRBV4-1 | CASSQDGSGVAGELFF | TGCGCCAGCAGCCAAGATGGCTCCGGGGTAGCCGGGGAGCTGTTTTTT
TRBJ1-1 | TRBD1 | - | TRBV7-9 | CASSFATGVNTEAFF | TGTGCCAGCAGCTTTGCTACAGGGGTAAACACTGAAGCTTTCTTT
TRBJ2-1 | - | - | TRBV4-1 | CASSQEEGPYNEQFF | TGCGCCAGCAGCCAAGAAGAGGGTCCCTACAATGAGCAGTTCTTC
TRBJ1-2 | TRBD1 | - | TRBV12-3/TRBV12-4 | CASSLVLTGGDYGYTF | TGTGCCAGCAGTTTAGTACTAACAGGGGGCGACTATGGCTACACCTTC
TRBJ2-7 | TRBD1 | many | TRBV20-1 | CSAHGQGSYEQYF | TGCAGTGCTCACGGACAGGGGTCCTACGAGCAGTACTTC
TRBJ2-1 | - | - | TRBV12-3/TRBV12-4 | CASSLEGAPHNEQFF | TGTGCCAGCAGTTTGGAGGGGGCTCCACACAATGAGCAGTTCTTC
TRBJ2-1 | - | - | TRBV14 | CASSQLSGPYNEQFF | TGTGCCAGCAGCCAACTTAGCGGACCCTACAATGAGCAGTTCTTC